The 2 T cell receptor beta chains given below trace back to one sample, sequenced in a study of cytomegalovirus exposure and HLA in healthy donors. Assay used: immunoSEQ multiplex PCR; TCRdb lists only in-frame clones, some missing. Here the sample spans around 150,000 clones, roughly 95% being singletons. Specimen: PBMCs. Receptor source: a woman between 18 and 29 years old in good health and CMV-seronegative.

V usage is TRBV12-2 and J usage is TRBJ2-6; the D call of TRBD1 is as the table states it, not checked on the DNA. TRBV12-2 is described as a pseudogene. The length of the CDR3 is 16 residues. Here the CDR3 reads CASRSSGHSGANVLTF. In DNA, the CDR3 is TGTGCAAGTCGATCGTCAGGACACTCTGGGGCCAACGTCCTGACTTTC.

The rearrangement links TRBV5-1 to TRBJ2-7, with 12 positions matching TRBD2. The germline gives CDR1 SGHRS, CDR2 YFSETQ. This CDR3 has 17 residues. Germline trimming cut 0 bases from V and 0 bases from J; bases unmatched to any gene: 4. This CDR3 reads CASSLATSGGLSYEQYF. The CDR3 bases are TGCGCCAGCAGCTTGGCGACTAGCGGGGGCCTCTCCTACGAGCAGTACTTC.